This T cell receptor (beta chain) was found in a study of human T cells and chemical hapten exposure. The CDR3 has 15 amino acids. CDR1 SGHTA and CDR2 FQGNSA come from the germline V gene. V lost 5 bases, J lost 6 bases, and 7 bases stayed unmatched. Study-level points and caveats: The donors suffered from alopecia, so their immune response may not match that of healthy people.

As for time point: pre-sensitization, week 0. The treatment is: therapeutic diphenylcyclopropenone sensitization with weekly scalp DPC. Library preparation tagged each individual cDNA molecule with a unique molecular identifier. One entry per CDR3 protein, called by TCRdb with MiXCR from the RACE reads. Of 35,000 to 50,000 distinct CDR3 sequences in the sample, more than 9% were seen once. On this clonotype: Its antigen remains unknown.

Sequences were derived from whole blood, sampled in connection with sensitization to the hapten diphenylcyclopropenone (DPC). The rearrangement uses TRBV7-2 and TRBJ1-4; 9 bases are shared with TRBD1. The TCR was taken from a young man with alopecia areata. Some clones in this sample may be carry-over from other donors' samples. DNA for the CDR3: TGTGCCAGCAGCCTGAACAGGGGGCCTTATGAAAAACTGTTTTTT. Translation: CASSLNRGPYEKLFF. The whole variable domain, filled in from reference TRBV7-2 and TRBJ1-4, reads GAGVSQSPSNKVTEKGKDVELRCDPISGHTALYWYRQSLGQGLEFLIYFQGNSAPDKSGLPSDRFSAERTGGSVSTLTIQRTQQEDSAVYLCASSLNRGPYEKLFFGSGTQLSVL.